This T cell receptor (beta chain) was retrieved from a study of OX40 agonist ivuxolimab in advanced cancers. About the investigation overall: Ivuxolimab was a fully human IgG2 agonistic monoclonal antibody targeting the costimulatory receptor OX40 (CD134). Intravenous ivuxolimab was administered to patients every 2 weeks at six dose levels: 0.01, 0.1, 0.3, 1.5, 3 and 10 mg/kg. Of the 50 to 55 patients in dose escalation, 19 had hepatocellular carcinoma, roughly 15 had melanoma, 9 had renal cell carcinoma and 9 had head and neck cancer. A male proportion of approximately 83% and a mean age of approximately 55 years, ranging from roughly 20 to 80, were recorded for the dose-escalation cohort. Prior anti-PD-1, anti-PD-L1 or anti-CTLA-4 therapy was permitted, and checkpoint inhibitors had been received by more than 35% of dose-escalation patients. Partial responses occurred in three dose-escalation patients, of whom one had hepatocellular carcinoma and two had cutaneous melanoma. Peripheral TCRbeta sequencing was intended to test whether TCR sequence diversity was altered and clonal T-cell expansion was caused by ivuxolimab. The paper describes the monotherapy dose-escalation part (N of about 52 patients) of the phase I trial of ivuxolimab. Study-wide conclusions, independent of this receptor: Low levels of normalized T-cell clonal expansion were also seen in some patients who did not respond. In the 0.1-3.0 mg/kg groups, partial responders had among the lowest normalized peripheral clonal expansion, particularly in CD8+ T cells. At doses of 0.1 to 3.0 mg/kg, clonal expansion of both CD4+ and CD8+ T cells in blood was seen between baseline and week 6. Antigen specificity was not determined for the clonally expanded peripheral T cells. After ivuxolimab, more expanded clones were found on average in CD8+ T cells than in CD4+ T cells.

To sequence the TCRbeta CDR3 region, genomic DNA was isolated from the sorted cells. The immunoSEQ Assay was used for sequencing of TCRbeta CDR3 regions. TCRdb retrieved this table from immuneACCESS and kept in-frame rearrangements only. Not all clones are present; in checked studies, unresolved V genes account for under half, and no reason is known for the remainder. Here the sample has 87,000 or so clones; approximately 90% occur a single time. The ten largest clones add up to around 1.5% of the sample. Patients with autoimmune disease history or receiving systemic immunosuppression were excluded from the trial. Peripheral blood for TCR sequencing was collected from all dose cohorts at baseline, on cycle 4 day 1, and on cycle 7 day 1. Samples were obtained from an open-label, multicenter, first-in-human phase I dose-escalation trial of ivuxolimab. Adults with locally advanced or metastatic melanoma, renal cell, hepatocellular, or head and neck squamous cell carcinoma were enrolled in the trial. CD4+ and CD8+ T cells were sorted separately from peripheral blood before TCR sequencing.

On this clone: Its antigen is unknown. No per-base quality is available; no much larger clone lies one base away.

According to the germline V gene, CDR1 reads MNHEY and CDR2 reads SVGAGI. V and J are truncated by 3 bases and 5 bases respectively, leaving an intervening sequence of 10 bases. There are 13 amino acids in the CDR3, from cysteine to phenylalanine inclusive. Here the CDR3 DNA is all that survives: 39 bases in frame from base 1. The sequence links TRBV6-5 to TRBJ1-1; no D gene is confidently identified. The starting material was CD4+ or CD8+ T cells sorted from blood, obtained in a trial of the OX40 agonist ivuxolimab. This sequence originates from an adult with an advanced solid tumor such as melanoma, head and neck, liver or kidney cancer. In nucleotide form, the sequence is TGTGCCAGCAGTTATCCCTCCGGGACTGAAGCTTTCTTT. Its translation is CASSYPSGTEAFF.